The clone carrying this T cell receptor beta chain was seen at least ten times. CDR3 length equals 16 residues. The germline V and J ends were trimmed by 0 bases and 7 bases, with 16 bases remaining between them. From germline, CDR1 is MGHRA and CDR2 YSYEKL. Each CDR3 protein gets one entry after TCRdb re-called the reads with MiXCR. The data show about 240,000 distinct CDR3 sequences, 29% seen once. This specimen comes from a study of kidney transplant recipient with SARS-CoV-2 infection. The chain joins TRBV4-1 to TRBJ2-1; D is unclear. The receptor's source is a male patient aged 30 to 39 who had COVID-19 and was a kidney transplant recipient. Some T cells may be the graft donor's. Sequencing was performed on a blood sample, taken at baseline and around day 110 from a kidney transplant recipient. The CDR3 region is CASSQDGQNSRNEQFF. The CDR3 coding sequence is TGCGCCAGCAGCCAAGACGGTCAAAACTCGAGGAATGAGCAGTTCTTC.